This TCR beta chain was sequenced during a study of long-term antiretroviral therapy in people with HIV. DNA was extracted from roughly 1-10 million thawed cryopreserved PBMC. This CDR3 is built from 13 residues. Germline lookup yields CDR1 SGHRS and CDR2 YFSETQ. The V end lost 2 bases, the J end lost 5 bases, and 8 bases lay between the germline ends. At the survey level, the v3.0 immunoSEQ assay was run. Sequencing was performed with immunoSEQ multiplex PCR; in TCRdb, only in-frame clones are kept and a portion is missing. Of 20,000 to 25,000 clones in the sample, 85% to 90% were seen once. The specimen comprised unsorted PBMCs, sampled 1.8 years before starting antiretroviral therapy. The rearrangement joins TRBV5-1 to TRBJ2-4; a weak D match, TRBD2 (6 bases). This receptor was taken from a woman between 25 and 40 years old with HIV. CDR3 in amino acids: CASSFGGENIQYF. CDR3 in DNA: TGCGCCAGCAGCTTCGGAGGGGAAAACATTCAGTACTTC.